Presented here are 11 T cell receptor beta chains from one specimen sequenced in a study (dated by TCRdb to between 2015 and 2017). The library was prepared using 5' RACE. TCRdb records Illumina MiSeq as the sequencer. TCRdb ran its own pipeline on the public reads, namely fastp trimming at Q25 and MiXCR clone calling, and kept in-frame beta chains. CDR3 protein sequences are deduplicated, and each keeps its most common genes and DNA. The sample contains some 30,000 distinct CDR3 sequences, 20% to 30% of them found a single time. The ten largest account for about 2.2% of the sample. Tregs were isolated as CD4+CD25+CD127-/low cells. Sequenced: tumor-infiltrating Tregs sorted from the breast tumor. The receptors here all came from a female donor with breast cancer.

Here the CDR3 DNA reads TGCAGTGTTCCATCCGGGACTAGAGTTGGCTACGAGCAGTACTTC. Encoded protein: CSVPSGTRVGYEQYF. This chain links TRBV20-1 with TRBJ2-7, with 8 nucleotides matching TRBD2. Germline V CDR1 and CDR2: DFQATT, SNEGSKA (reference sequence). This CDR3 comprises 15 residues. V dropped 7 bases and J dropped 3; count of bases not matched to a gene: 14.

The rearrangement links TRBV19 to TRBJ2-6, with TRBD2 as a possible D gene (6 bases). The V gene lost 9 bases and the J gene lost 4 bases, with 16 bases spanning the gap. The CDR3 consists of 15 residues. Germline V gene data show CDR1 as LNHDA and CDR2 as SQIVND (reference sequence). The CDR3 coding sequence is TGTGCCAGCAAAACTGGGGGGAGCGGGGCCAACGTCCTGACTTTC. Translating gives CASKTGGSGANVLTF.

Note on this clonotype: This may stem from a read error, because a much larger clone lies one nucleotide away. The chain employs TRBV27 and TRBJ2-2; either TRBD1 or TRBD2 may supply D (5 bases each). The germline gives CDR1 MNHEY, CDR2 SMNVEV (reference sequence). The CDR3 is made up of 11 amino acids. The CDR3 nucleotides are TGTGCCATCGGGACCACCGGGGAGCTGGTTTTT. Protein sequence: CAIGTTGELVF.

This clonotype has a handful of counts. This sequence joins TRBV20-1 and TRBJ2-1; TRBD2 aligns across 7 bases. Germline values: CDR1 DFQATT, CDR2 SNEGSKA (reference sequence). The CDR3 consists of 12 residues. The ends lost 3 bases at V and 6 bases at J; junction bases unmatched: 2. The CDR3 here is CSARGRGNEQFF. CDR3 DNA sequence: TGCAGTGCTAGGGGGAGGGGCAATGAGCAGTTCTTC.

The chain links TRBV18 to TRBJ1-1; D is ambiguous. Trimming removed 6 bases at V and 4 bases at J, with 15 bases between. There are 14 residues in the CDR3. Germline assignment: CDR1 KGHSH and CDR2 LQKENI. The CDR3 region is CASSPDSWGTEAFF. The CDR3 DNA sequence: TGTGCCAGCTCCCCGGACTCCTGGGGCACTGAAGCTTTCTTT.

The V call is TRBV19, the J call TRBJ2-1; 9 bases are shared with TRBD2. This CDR3 comprises 17 residues. Unmatched junction bases numbered 10, after V lost 3 bases and J lost 4 bases. Germline CDR1 and CDR2: LNHDA and SQIVND (reference sequence). This CDR3 reads CASSIISASGTYNEQFF. The CDR3 region has the DNA TGTGCCAGTAGTATTATCAGCGCTAGCGGGACGTACAATGAGCAGTTCTTC.

This clonotype was found a few times. The rearrangement joins TRBV19 to TRBJ2-1, with D unclear. Trimming cost V 7 bases and J 0 bases, with 10 bases left between them. Per the germline V gene, CDR1 is LNHDA and CDR2 is SQIVND (reference sequence). This CDR3 contains 14 residues. CDR3 protein: CASNEKLSYNEQFF. The CDR3 DNA follows: TGTGCCAGTAATGAGAAGCTCTCCTACAATGAGCAGTTCTTC.

Note on this clonotype: A much bigger clone sits one base away, suggesting this may be a read error. The V and J genes are TRBV6-6 and TRBJ1-1; D not certain. The V and J ends lost 2 bases and 6 bases respectively, with 13 bases between them. The CDR3 length is 14 residues. Germline CDR1 is MNHNY and CDR2 is SVGAGI (reference sequence). The CDR3 DNA follows: TGTGCCAGCAGTTACCGGGCGCCATTTGCTGAAGCTTTCTTT. Translation: CASSYRAPFAEAFF.

This clonotype was seen at least ten times. The chain couples TRBV6-4 to TRBJ1-1; D gene ambiguous. Germline V gene lookup returns CDR1 MRHNA and CDR2 SNTAGT. The length of the CDR3 is 13 residues. V shed 8 bases and J shed 3 bases, with 13 bases lying between them. The CDR3, as DNA: TGTGCCAGCGCAGCGAGGTTCGACACTGAAGCTTTCTTT. This sequence encodes CASAARFDTEAFF.

This clonotype was seen repeatedly, ten times or more. The chain has TRBV21-1 and TRBJ2-1. TRBV21-1 is a recognized pseudogene. CDR3 size: 15 residues. CDR3 loop: CASTQSGSHNNEQFF. As DNA, the CDR3 is TGTGCCAGCACCCAGAGCGGGAGCCACAACAATGAGCAGTTCTTC.

J is TRBJ1-1 and V is TRBV2; the D is unclear. The germline V gene has CDR1 SNHLY and CDR2 FYNNEI. Trimming pared 4 bases from V and 5 bases from J, leaving 17 bases between. The CDR3 extends over 15 amino acids. The CDR3 DNA follows: TGTGCCAGCAGTGCATCGGGAAGGGTTGGAACTGAAGCTTTCTTT. It codes for CASSASGRVGTEAFF.